This TCR beta chain was captured in a study of blood T cell repertoires in COVID-19. V trimming: 4 bases; J trimming: 5 bases; junction bases outside the gene matches: 5. From germline, CDR1 is SQVTM and CDR2 ANQGSEA. CDR3 length equals 13 residues. Sequenced by immunoSEQ multiplex PCR; TCRdb stores in-frame clones only, minus some. The sample includes roughly 50,000 clones, more than 75% of them seen just once. The material sequenced was peripheral blood. The receptor comes from a man aged 70-80 years with acute or convalescent COVID-19. This chain connects TRBV29-1 to TRBJ2-7; 10 positions agree with TRBD1. The CDR3 DNA is TGCAGCGTTGCCGGGACAGGGGCCCACGAGCAGTACTTC. Encoded protein: CSVAGTGAHEQYF.